Following are 9 T cell receptor beta chains from one sample sequenced in a study of shared clonotypes between healthy human individuals. Some clones are missing from TCRdb's copy, which holds only in-frame ones; the method was immunoSEQ multiplex PCR. Of some 1,400,000 clones listed, around 95% were seen once; the top ten hold roughly 1.2%. The sample taken for sequencing was naive CD4+ T cells sorted from blood. Subset described: CD45RA+ positively selected. The receptors derive from a man aged 25-45 years in good health.

V usage is TRBV28 and J usage is TRBJ2-3; D remains unclear. V shed 3 bases and J shed 11 bases, with 9 bases lying between them. The germline CDR1 and CDR2 sequences are MDHEN and SYDVKM. This CDR3 is 11 amino acids long. The CDR3 reads CASSFFSKQYF. The CDR3 bases are TGTGCCAGCAGTTTTTTCTCGAAGCAGTATTTT.

This clone was detected only once. The chain carries TRBV18 and TRBJ2-1; TRBD2 agrees at 9 bases. Trimming took 3 bases from V and 3 from J; bases not matched to a gene: 3. The CDR3 sequence is 15 residues long. Germline assignment: CDR1 KGHSH and CDR2 LQKENI. The CDR3 loop reads CASSPAGGIYNEQFF. CDR3 coding DNA: TGTGCCAGCTCACCGGCGGGAGGGATCTACAATGAGCAGTTCTTC.

The J gene is TRBJ1-2, the V gene TRBV6-1; D might be TRBD1 (5 bases). Germline CDR1 reads MNHNS; CDR2 reads SASEGT. Trimming removed 2 bases from V and 4 bases from J, with 14 bases in between. The CDR3 runs 15 residues. The DNA for the CDR3 is TGTGCCAGCAGTGAAACGTCAGGGAGAGGCTATGGCTACACCTTC. Its protein is CASSETSGRGYGYTF.

The rearrangement uses TRBV5-6 and TRBJ2-3; no definite D call. Germline V gene lookup returns CDR1 SGHDT and CDR2 YYEEEE. The CDR3 has 16 amino acids. Trimming pared 2 bases from V and 1 base from J, leaving 14 bases between. The CDR3 region has the DNA TGTGCCAGCAGCTTTCGGATTCTATCTGGCACAGATACGCAGTATTTT. It codes for CASSFRILSGTDTQYF.

The chain links TRBV5-5 to TRBJ2-2; 8 bases agree with TRBD1. Germline values: CDR1 SGHKS, CDR2 YYEKEE (reference sequence). CDR3 length: 15 amino acids. The junction had 4 bases not matched to a gene; V was cut back by 4 bases and J by 2 bases. The CDR3 spells CASSMTGANTGELFF. As DNA, the CDR3 is TGTGCCAGCAGCATGACAGGGGCCAACACCGGGGAGCTGTTTTTT.

This clone was detected only a few times. V is TRBV5-1 and J is TRBJ2-7; D not certain. The CDR3 totals 12 residues. V was pared by 0 bases and J by 3 bases, with 4 bases between. Germline V gene sequence: CDR1 SGHRS, CDR2 YFSETQ. Here the CDR3 DNA reads TGCGCCAGCAGCTTGGAGTTCTACGAGCAGTACTTC. It translates to CASSLEFYEQYF.

Regarding this clone: Different DNA sequences within this sample yield the same CDR3. The chain is built from TRBV28 and TRBJ1-2; no firm D call. V was pared by 2 bases and J by 4 bases, with 8 bases between. The germline V gene encodes CDR1 MDHEN and CDR2 SYDVKM. The CDR3 loop spans 13 amino acids. CDR3 DNA sequence: TGTGCCAGCAGTTTAGAAGGTCGCTATGGCTACACCTTC. Translation gives CASSLEGRYGYTF.

Details on this clone: This specimen includes other DNA sequences encoding the same CDR3. The V gene is TRBV5-1, the J gene TRBJ2-2; no reliable D call. Germline CDR1 SGHRS, CDR2 YFSETQ. V lost 1 base and J 4 bases, leaving 5 bases between the germline ends. This CDR3 comprises 13 residues. This chain's CDR3 is CASSLLGTGELFF. CDR3 in DNA: TGCGCCAGCAGCTTGTTAGGCACCGGGGAGCTGTTTTTT. Together with reference TRBV5-1 and TRBJ2-2, the CDR3 gives the full variable domain: KAGVTQTPRYLIKTRGQQVTLSCSPISGHRSVSWYQQTPGQGLQFLFEYFSETQRNKGNFPGRFSGRQFSNSRSEMNVSTLELGDSALYLCASSLLGTGELFFGEGSRLTVL.

On this clone itself: The same CDR3 is also encoded by other DNA sequences in this sample. J is TRBJ1-1 and V is TRBV18; TRBD1 might be the D (5 bases). The CDR3 extends over 14 amino acids. The germline CDR1 and CDR2 sequences are KGHSH and LQKENI. The ends were cut back, 3 bases at V and 1 base at J, with 9 bases in the middle. The CDR3 loop reads CASSPGGRNTEAFF. For the CDR3, the DNA is TGTGCCAGCTCACCGGGGGGGAGGAACACTGAAGCTTTCTTT. Full variable domain (outside the CDR3, taken from reference TRBV18 and TRBJ1-1): NAGVMQNPRHLVRRRGQEARLRCSPMKGHSHVYWYRQLPEEGLKFMVYLQKENIIDESGMPKERFSAEFPKEGPSILRIQQVVRGDSAAYFCASSPGGRNTEAFFGQGTRLTVV.